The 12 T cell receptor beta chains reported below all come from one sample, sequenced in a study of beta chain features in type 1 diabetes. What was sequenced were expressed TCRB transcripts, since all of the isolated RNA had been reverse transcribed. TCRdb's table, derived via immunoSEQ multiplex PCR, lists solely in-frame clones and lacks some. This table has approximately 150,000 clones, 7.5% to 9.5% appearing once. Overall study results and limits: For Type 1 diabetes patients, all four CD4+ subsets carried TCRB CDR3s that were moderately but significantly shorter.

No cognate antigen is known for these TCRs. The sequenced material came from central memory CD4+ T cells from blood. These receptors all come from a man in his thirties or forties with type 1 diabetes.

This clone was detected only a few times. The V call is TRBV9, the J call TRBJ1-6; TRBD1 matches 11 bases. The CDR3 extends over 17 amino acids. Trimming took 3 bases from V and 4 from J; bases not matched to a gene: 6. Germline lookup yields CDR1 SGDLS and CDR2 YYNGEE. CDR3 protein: CASSEQGQGVYNSPLHF. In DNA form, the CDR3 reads TGTGCCAGCAGCGAACAGGGACAGGGGGTATATAATTCACCCCTCCACTTT. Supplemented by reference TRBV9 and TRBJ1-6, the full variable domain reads DSGVTQTPKHLITATGQRVTLRCSPRSGDLSVYWYQQSLDQGLQFLIQYYNGEERAKGNILERFSAQQFPDLHSELNLSSLELGDSALYFCASSEQGQGVYNSPLHFGNGTRLTVT.

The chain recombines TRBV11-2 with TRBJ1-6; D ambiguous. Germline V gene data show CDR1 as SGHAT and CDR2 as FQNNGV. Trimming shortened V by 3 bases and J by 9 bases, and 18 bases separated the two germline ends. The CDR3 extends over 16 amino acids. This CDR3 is CASSLPQQGSFSPLHF. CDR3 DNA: TGTGCCAGCAGCTTGCCGCAACAAGGGAGCTTTTCACCCCTCCACTTT.

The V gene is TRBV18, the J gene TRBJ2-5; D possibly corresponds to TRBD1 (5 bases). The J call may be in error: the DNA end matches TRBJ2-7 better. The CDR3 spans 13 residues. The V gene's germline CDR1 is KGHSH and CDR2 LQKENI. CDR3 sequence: CASSPAGSYEQYF. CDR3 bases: TGTGCCAGCTCACCGGCAGGGTCCTACGAGCAGTACTTC.

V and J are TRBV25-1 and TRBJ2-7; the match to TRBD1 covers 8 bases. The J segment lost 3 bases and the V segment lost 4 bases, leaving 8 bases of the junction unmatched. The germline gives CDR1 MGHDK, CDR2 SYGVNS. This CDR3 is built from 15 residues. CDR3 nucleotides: TGTGCCAGCAGTGCCACGACGGGACAGGTCTACGAGCAGTACTTC. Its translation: CASSATTGQVYEQYF.

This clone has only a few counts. The CDR3 region has the DNA TGCAGCGTTGAAGAACAGGCCACAGCCGAGACCCAGTACTTC. Its translation is CSVEEQATAETQYF. The J gene is TRBJ2-5, the V gene TRBV29-1; D is perhaps TRBD1 (5 bases). V lost 0 bases, J lost 5 bases, and 13 bases lay in between. The germline CDR1 and CDR2 sequences are SQVTM and ANQGSEA. The CDR3 sequence is 14 residues long. The variable domain in full, with the rest retrieved from reference TRBV29-1 and TRBJ2-5, is SAVISQKPSRDICQRGTSLTIQCQVDSQVTMMFWYRQQPGQSLTLIATANQGSEATYESGFVIDKFPISRPNLTFSTLTVSNMSPEDSSIYLCSVEEQATAETQYFGPGTRLLVL.

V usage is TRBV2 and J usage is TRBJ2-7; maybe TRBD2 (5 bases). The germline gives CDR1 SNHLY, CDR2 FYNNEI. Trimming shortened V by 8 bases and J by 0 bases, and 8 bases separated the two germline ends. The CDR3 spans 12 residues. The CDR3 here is CASATSSYEQYF. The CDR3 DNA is TGTGCCAGCGCCACTAGCTCCTACGAGCAGTACTTC.

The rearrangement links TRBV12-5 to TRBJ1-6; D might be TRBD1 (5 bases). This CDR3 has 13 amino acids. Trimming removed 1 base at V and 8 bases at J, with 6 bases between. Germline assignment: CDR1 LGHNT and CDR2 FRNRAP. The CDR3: CASGLEQDSPLHF. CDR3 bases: TGTGCTAGTGGTTTGGAACAGGATTCACCCCTCCACTTT. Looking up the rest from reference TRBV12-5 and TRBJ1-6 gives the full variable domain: DARVTQTPRHKVTEMGQEVTMRCQPILGHNTVFWYRQTMMQGLELLAYFRNRAPLDDSGMPKDRFSAEMPDATLATLKIQPSEPRDSAVYFCASGLEQDSPLHFGNGTRLTVT.

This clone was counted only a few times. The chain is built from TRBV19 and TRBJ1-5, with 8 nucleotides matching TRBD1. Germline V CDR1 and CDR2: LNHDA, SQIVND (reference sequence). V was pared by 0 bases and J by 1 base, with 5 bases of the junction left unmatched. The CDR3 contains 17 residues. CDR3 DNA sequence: TGTGCCAGTAGTATAGATCCAGGGGGCAGGAGCAATCAGCCCCAGCATTTT. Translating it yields CASSIDPGGRSNQPQHF.

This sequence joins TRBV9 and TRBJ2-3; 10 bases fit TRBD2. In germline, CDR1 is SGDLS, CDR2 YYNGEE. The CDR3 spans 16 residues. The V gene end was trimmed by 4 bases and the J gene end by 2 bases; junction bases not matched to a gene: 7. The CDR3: CASSPLLAGFTDTQYF. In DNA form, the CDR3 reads TGTGCCAGCAGCCCATTACTAGCGGGGTTCACAGATACGCAGTATTTT.

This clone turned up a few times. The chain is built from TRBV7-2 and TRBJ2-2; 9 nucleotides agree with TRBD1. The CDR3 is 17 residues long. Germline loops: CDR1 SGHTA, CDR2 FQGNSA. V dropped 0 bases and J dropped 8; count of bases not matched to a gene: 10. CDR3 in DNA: TGTGCCAGCAGCTTAGCGGGACAGGGATCCTTTCCGGGGGAGCTGTTTTTT. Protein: CASSLAGQGSFPGELFF.

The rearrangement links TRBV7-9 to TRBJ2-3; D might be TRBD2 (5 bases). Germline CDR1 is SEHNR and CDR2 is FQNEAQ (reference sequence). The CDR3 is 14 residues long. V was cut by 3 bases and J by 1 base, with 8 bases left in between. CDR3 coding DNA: TGTGCCAGCAGCTTGATCGGGGGCACAGATACGCAGTATTTT. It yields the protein CASSLIGGTDTQYF.

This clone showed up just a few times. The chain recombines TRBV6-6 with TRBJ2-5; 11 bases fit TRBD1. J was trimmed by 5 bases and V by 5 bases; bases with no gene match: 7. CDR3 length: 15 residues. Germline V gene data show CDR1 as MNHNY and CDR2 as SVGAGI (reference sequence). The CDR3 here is CASSDPGQGDETQYF. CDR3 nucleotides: TGTGCCAGCAGTGACCCGGGACAGGGGGACGAGACCCAGTACTTC.